The following is a T cell receptor beta chain sequence with its context. The data belong to a study of blood T cell repertoires in COVID-19. At the level of the study: COVID-19 samples collected from the United States, Italy and Spain covered acute and convalescent phases.

Per the authors' pipeline: Estimation of nucleated cell counts was performed using reference gene primer amplification. Some clones are missing from TCRdb's copy, which holds only in-frame ones; the method was immunoSEQ multiplex PCR. The D gene and trimming were derived from the DNA, and the V and J assignments and clone size from that table. This sample has tens of thousands of clones, with around four fifths found just once. V was clipped by 3 bases and J by 0 bases, with 5 bases between them. This CDR3 comprises 14 residues. From germline, CDR1 is KGHSH and CDR2 LQKENI. The chain combines TRBV18 with TRBJ1-4, with no clear D. The source is a human donor in a cohort sampled during active COVID-19. The sequenced material came from peripheral blood. The CDR3 is CASSPSTTNEKLFF. The CDR3, as DNA: TGTGCCAGCTCACCGAGTACAACTAATGAAAAACTGTTTTTT. The variable domain in full, with the rest retrieved from reference TRBV18 and TRBJ1-4, is NAGVMQNPRHLVRRRGQEARLRCSPMKGHSHVYWYRQLPEEGLKFMVYLQKENIIDESGMPKERFSAEFPKEGPSILRIQQVVRGDSAAYFCASSPSTTNEKLFFGSGTQLSVL.